This T cell receptor beta chain was identified in a study of somatic mutations in cytotoxic T cells in rheumatoid arthritis. In regard to this clone: Its antigen is not identified.

Sequencing used immunoSEQ multiplex PCR; TCRdb keeps in-frame clones, though not all of them. The sample has about 7,000 clones; around 60% are singletons. Germline loops: CDR1 SGHNT, CDR2 YYREEE (reference sequence). With V trimmed by 2 bases and J by 6 bases, 8 bases remained unmatched. This CDR3 is built from 16 residues. Notes on the study in general: CD8+ clonality rose with age in rheumatoid arthritis patients, not healthy controls. A significant difference in CD8+ T-cell clonality was not found between rheumatoid arthritis patients and age-matched healthy controls.

Positively selected by magnetic beads, CD4+ and CD8+ cells were purity-checked by flow cytometry. V usage is TRBV5-4 and J usage is TRBJ2-2, with TRBD2 matching 9 bases. The receptor's source is a woman in her thirties or forties in good health. Sample: CD8+ T cells sorted from blood. In DNA form, the CDR3 reads TGTGCCAGCAGCTTACGGGCGGGAGGGCCGTCCGGGGAGCTGTTTTTT. As protein: CASSLRAGGPSGELFF. The full variable domain, completed using reference TRBV5-4 and TRBJ2-2, is ETGVTQSPTHLIKTRGQQVTLRCSSQSGHNTVSWYQQALGQGPQFIFQYYREEENGRGNFPPRFSGLQFPNYSSELNVNALELDDSALYLCASSLRAGGPSGELFFGEGSRLTVL.